These 21 T cell receptor beta chains share one sample of origin, sequenced in a study of identical twins. TCRdb passed the 5' RACE reads through MiXCR, listing each CDR3 protein once. The table records around 690,000 distinct CDR3 sequences, roughly 20% of them present only once. These data were likewise used in another study, on T cells expressing NK-cell markers.

Input material: PBMCs. The receptors were gathered from a woman between 18 and 29 years old in good health.

At least ten counts were recorded for this clonotype. The chain carries TRBV12-3 or TRBV12-4 and TRBJ2-2; 12 bases align to TRBD2. The CDR3 totals 17 residues. V shed 6 bases, J shed 6 bases, and the junction held 11 bases outside the gene matches. The CDR3 DNA reads as TGTGCCAGCAGATCCCCACTAGCGGGAGGCCACCCCGGGGAGCTGTTTTTT. It codes for CASRSPLAGGHPGELFF.

This clonotype has a count of ten or more. DNA for the CDR3: TGTGCCAGCAGATATAAACTAGCGGGCACAGATACGCAGTATTTT. This translates into CASRYKLAGTDTQYF. The chain combines TRBV12-3 or TRBV12-4 with TRBJ2-3; TRBD2 aligns across 8 bases. The CDR3 consists of 15 residues. Trimming removed 6 bases from V and 1 base from J; junction bases left unmatched: 6.

This sequence joins TRBV20-1 and TRBJ2-2, with D unresolved. Germline V gene sequence: CDR1 DFQATT, CDR2 SNEGSKA (reference sequence). This CDR3 region has 13 residues. V was trimmed by 2 bases and J by 4 bases, leaving 8 bases between them. The CDR3 protein is CSARRQTTGELFF. The CDR3 DNA reads TGCAGTGCTAGACGGCAGACCACCGGGGAGCTGTTTTTT.

The rearrangement uses TRBV7-9 and TRBJ1-1; D is unresolved. Per germline, CDR1 SEHNR and CDR2 FQNEAQ (reference sequence). V dropped 5 bases and J dropped 8 bases, with 12 bases sitting between them. This CDR3 has 12 residues. The CDR3 region is CASSPRESEAFF. CDR3 sequence (DNA): TGTGCCAGCAGCCCCCGCGAGTCCGAAGCTTTCTTT.

This clonotype showed up many times. DNA of the CDR3: TGTGCCAGCAGCACCGGGACAGGGGTGGGTGACGAGCAGTACTTC. This codes for CASSTGTGVGDEQYF. The J gene is TRBJ2-7, the V gene TRBV11-1; TRBD1 matches at 10 bases. Germline CDR1 reads SGHAT; CDR2 reads FQDESV (reference sequence). This CDR3 has 15 amino acids. Trimming removed 5 bases from V and 5 bases from J; junction bases left unmatched: 9.

The chain carries TRBV12-3 or TRBV12-4 and TRBJ1-2; maybe TRBD1 (5 bases). There are 17 residues in the CDR3. Trimming removed 1 base from V and 3 bases from J, with 18 bases in between. The CDR3: CASSLVGPMAGDYGYTF. Written as DNA, the CDR3 is TGTGCCAGCAGTTTAGTGGGACCGATGGCGGGAGACTATGGCTACACCTTC.

This clonotype was counted many times. The rearrangement links TRBV6-5 to TRBJ2-6, with D unresolved. V was pared by 2 bases and J by 0 bases, with 5 bases between. The CDR3 runs to 15 residues. The germline gives CDR1 MNHEY, CDR2 SVGAGI. The chain's CDR3 is CASSYDGSGANVLTF. The CDR3 coding sequence is TGTGCCAGCAGTTACGACGGCTCTGGGGCCAACGTCCTGACTTTC.

This chain joins TRBV7-9 and TRBJ2-5, with 8 bases that match TRBD2. After removal of 5 bases from V and 4 bases from J, the junction contained 15 bases not matched to a gene. The CDR3 length is 17 residues. The germline V gene has CDR1 SEHNR and CDR2 FQNEAQ (reference sequence). The CDR3 region has the DNA TGTGCCAGCAGCGGACGGGGTAGCGGGATCGGGTCAGAGACCCAGTACTTC. Protein sequence: CASSGRGSGIGSETQYF. The whole variable domain, filled in from reference TRBV7-9 and TRBJ2-5, reads DTGVSQNPRHKITKRGQNVTFRCDPISEHNRLYWYRQTLGQGPEFLTYFQNEAQLEKSRLLSDRFSAERPKGSFSTLEIQRTEQGDSAMYLCASSGRGSGIGSETQYFGPGTRLLVL.

The rearrangement links TRBV20-1 to TRBJ2-6; TRBD1 agrees at 8 bases. The germline V gene has CDR1 DFQATT and CDR2 SNEGSKA (reference sequence). The CDR3 loop spans 16 amino acids. After removal of 3 bases from V and 0 bases from J, the junction contained 4 bases not matched to a gene. CDR3 loop: CSASRGQGSGANVLTF. The CDR3, as DNA: TGCAGTGCTAGCCGAGGACAGGGCTCTGGGGCCAACGTCCTGACTTTC.

This chain connects TRBV20-1 to TRBJ1-4, with D unclear. The germline CDR1 and CDR2 sequences are DFQATT and SNEGSKA (reference sequence). CDR3 length equals 17 residues. The V gene lost 6 bases and the J gene lost 7 bases, with 27 bases spanning the gap. The CDR3 DNA follows: TGCAGTGCCCAGATACTAGTTGGGGTTGAAATTACTGAAAAACTGTTTTTT. Its protein product is CSAQILVGVEITEKLFF.

This clonotype was detected a few times. DNA of the CDR3: TGTGCCAGTAGTAATCCCAGGGCTTCCTACAATGAGCAGTTCTTC. This encodes CASSNPRASYNEQFF. The V gene is TRBV19, the J gene TRBJ2-1; D may be TRBD1 (5 bases). V was pared by 4 bases and J by 1 base, with 11 bases between. Germline V gives CDR1 LNHDA, CDR2 SQIVND (reference sequence). CDR3 size: 15 residues.

CDR3 sequence: CASSDGTSGVYEQYF. The DNA for the CDR3 is TGTGCCAGCAGTGACGGGACTAGCGGGGTCTACGAGCAGTACTTC. The V call is TRBV12-3 or TRBV12-4, the J call TRBJ2-7; 13 bases align to TRBD2. CDR3 length: 15 amino acids. The J segment lost 3 bases and the V segment lost 5 bases, leaving 4 bases of the junction unmatched.

This clonotype was counted only a few times. The chain combines TRBV6-2 or TRBV6-3 with TRBJ1-2; D is uncertain. Germline V lookup: CDR1 MNHEY, CDR2 SVGEGT. Trimming took off 8 bases at V and 8 bases at J, with 18 bases between the two ends. There are 13 residues in the CDR3. As DNA, the CDR3 is TGTGCCAGCGGGTACCGGGCCCAGTTCGGCTACACCTTC. Translating gives CASGYRAQFGYTF.

The J gene is TRBJ2-1, the V gene TRBV12-3 or TRBV12-4, with D perhaps TRBD2 (6 bases). Trimming took off 10 bases at V and 0 bases at J, with 13 bases between the two ends. This CDR3 contains 14 residues. CDR3 residues: CATQRGSSYNEQFF. The CDR3 coding sequence is TGTGCCACCCAACGGGGGAGCTCCTACAATGAGCAGTTCTTC.

The sample holds a few counts of this clonotype. The CDR3 DNA reads as TGTGCCAGCAGCGTAGGGGACAGGGATGGTGGCTACACCTTC. The encoded protein is CASSVGDRDGGYTF. The chain combines TRBV7-2 with TRBJ1-2; 9 bases are a match to TRBD1. Germline V lookup: CDR1 SGHTA, CDR2 FQGNSA. This CDR3 comprises 14 residues. V lost 5 bases, J lost 7 bases, and 8 bases stayed unmatched.

There are many counts of this clonotype. This chain uses TRBV20-1 with TRBJ1-1; D not certain. V was cut by 5 bases and J by 0 bases, with 4 bases left in between. CDR1 and CDR2 (germline): DFQATT, SNEGSKA (reference sequence). The CDR3 extends over 11 amino acids. This CDR3 reads CSADVNTEAFF. In DNA, the CDR3 is TGCAGTGCTGACGTGAACACTGAAGCTTTCTTT.

CDR3 amino acids: CASSGTGTLGNTIYF. The CDR3 bases are TGTGCCAGCAGCGGGACAGGAACTCTAGGAAACACCATATATTTT. This chain uses TRBV12-3 or TRBV12-4 with TRBJ1-3, with 8 positions matching TRBD1. J gave up 4 bases and V 6 bases, and 8 bases lay outside the gene matches. CDR3 length equals 15 residues.

In this sample, this clonotype turned up a few times. This chain joins TRBV6-1 and TRBJ1-5; no clear D. Trimming shortened V by 1 base and J by 5 bases, and 6 bases separated the two germline ends. This CDR3 is 13 amino acids long. Germline V gene lookup returns CDR1 MNHNS and CDR2 SASEGT. The CDR3 region is CASSEVRDQPQHF. CDR3 nucleotides: TGTGCCAGCAGTGAAGTCCGGGATCAGCCCCAGCATTTT.

This clonotype was observed a few times. The rearrangement joins TRBV18 to TRBJ2-1, with TRBD2 matching over 14 bases. The CDR3 has 17 amino acids. The junction had 8 bases not matched to a gene; V was cut back by 5 bases and J by 5 bases. Germline lookup yields CDR1 KGHSH and CDR2 LQKENI. Written as DNA, the CDR3 is TGTGCCAGCTCAGGGACTAGCGGGAGTAGTGTCGACAATGAGCAGTTCTTC. Amino acid sequence: CASSGTSGSSVDNEQFF.

The V gene is TRBV12-3 or TRBV12-4, the J gene TRBJ2-7, with a possible D match to TRBD2 (6 bases). V was clipped by 3 bases and J by 3 bases, with 15 bases between them. This CDR3 is built from 15 residues. The CDR3 DNA follows: TGTGCCAGCAGTTTGAGTACCGGGAGAGACTACGAGCAGTACTTC. Protein sequence: CASSLSTGRDYEQYF.

The sample holds a few counts of this clonotype. V and J are TRBV10-3 and TRBJ2-7; TRBD1 might be the D (5 bases). V was cut by 0 bases and J by 3 bases, with 12 bases left in between. The CDR3 is 15 residues long. Germline CDR1 reads ENHRY; CDR2 reads SYGVKD. CDR3 sequence (DNA): TGTGCCATCAGTGAGTCGATAGGGGCAGGCTACGAGCAGTACTTC. Encoded protein: CAISESIGAGYEQYF.